These 24 T cell receptor beta chains originate from one sample sequenced in a study of blood T cell repertoires in COVID-19. Only in-frame clones appear in the TCRdb table, and some are missing; sequencing was by immunoSEQ multiplex PCR. The sample has approximately 130,000 clones; roughly four fifths are singletons. Sequencing input: PBMCs or T cells enriched from blood (not recorded which). These receptors were taken from a man younger than 45 who had recovered from COVID-19.

In this sample, this clone turned up once. This chain uses TRBV12-5 with TRBJ1-1, with 7 bases matching TRBD1. Germline V CDR1 and CDR2: LGHNT, FRNRAP. V shed 7 bases and J 0 bases; nucleotides not matched to a gene: 14. CDR3 length equals 17 residues. The CDR3 DNA follows: TGTGCTAGTGCCCTAGACAGGGCCATAGGCTTGAACACTGAAGCTTTCTTT. Translation gives CASALDRAIGLNTEAFF.

This clone has a handful of counts. The V and J genes are TRBV4-1 and TRBJ2-7; TRBD1 is a possible D gene (6 bases). The CDR3 consists of 15 residues. The germline CDR1 and CDR2 sequences are MGHRA and YSYEKL. Trimming took off 4 bases at V and 0 bases at J, with 13 bases between the two ends. The CDR3 DNA is TGCGCCAGCAGCCTTCAACAGGACAGCTCCTACGAGCAGTACTTC. As protein: CASSLQQDSSYEQYF.

This chain uses TRBV10-3 with TRBJ1-1; tentative D call: TRBD1 (5 bases). Germline CDR1 is ENHRY and CDR2 is SYGVKD. The ends were cut back, 2 bases at V and 3 bases at J, with 16 bases in the middle. CDR3 length equals 16 residues. Here the CDR3 reads CAISELRGGGDTEAFF. For the CDR3, the DNA is TGTGCCATCAGTGAGCTCCGGGGGGGAGGGGACACTGAAGCTTTCTTT.

V usage is TRBV20-1 and J usage is TRBJ1-1, with 10 bases fitting TRBD1. Germline V gives CDR1 DFQATT, CDR2 SNEGSKA (reference sequence). The CDR3 totals 12 residues. Unmatched junction bases numbered 6, after V lost 3 bases and J lost 11 bases. CDR3 bases: TGCAGTGCTAGTAGGGGACAGGGGAATGCTTTCTTT. This encodes CSASRGQGNAFF.

The chain combines TRBV27 with TRBJ1-1; D perhaps matches TRBD1 (5 bases). The CDR3 is made up of 14 amino acids. Trimming removed 4 bases at V and 5 bases at J, with 14 bases between. Germline V gene data show CDR1 as MNHEY and CDR2 as SMNVEV (reference sequence). The CDR3 loop is CASSSKRTTTEAFF. In DNA form, the CDR3 reads TGTGCCAGCAGTTCCAAGAGGACAACTACTGAAGCTTTCTTT.

This chain connects TRBV2 to TRBJ1-2; D is unresolved. CDR1 and CDR2 (germline): SNHLY, FYNNEI. Trimming took 4 bases from V and 6 from J, leaving 12 bases between them. The CDR3 has 13 amino acids. The CDR3 nucleotides are TGTGCCAGCAGTGTGGCAGATTACCATGGCTACACCTTC. Its translation: CASSVADYHGYTF.

The genes are TRBV7-6 and TRBJ1-6; a weak D match, TRBD1 (6 bases). This CDR3 has 14 residues. Germline V gene data show CDR1 as SGHVS and CDR2 as FNYEAQ. V was cut by 4 bases and J by 10 bases, with 14 bases left in between. The CDR3, as DNA: TGTGCCAGCAGCTCAGTTACAGGGAGCTCACCCCTCCACTTT. Amino acids: CASSSVTGSSPLHF.

The rearrangement joins TRBV3-1 (or the pseudogene TRBV3-2) to TRBJ2-3; 8 positions match TRBD2. The J segment lost 3 bases and the V segment lost 2 bases, leaving 7 bases of the junction unmatched. Germline V lookup: CDR1 LGHDT, CDR2 YNNKEL (reference sequence). The CDR3 length is 16 residues. The CDR3 sequence is CASSQFSRGATDTQYF. CDR3 in DNA: TGTGCCAGCAGCCAATTCTCGCGGGGGGCGACAGATACGCAGTATTTT.

The J gene is TRBJ2-7, the V gene TRBV6-4, with TRBD2 matching over 12 bases. Germline V gives CDR1 MRHNA, CDR2 SNTAGT. CDR3 length equals 16 residues. The J segment lost 6 bases and the V segment lost 0 bases, leaving 6 bases of the junction unmatched. The CDR3: CASSDSETSGRFEQYF. As DNA, the CDR3 is TGTGCCAGCAGTGACTCTGAAACTAGCGGGAGGTTCGAGCAGTACTTC.

The J gene is TRBJ1-2, the V gene TRBV19, with 7 bases matching TRBD1. The length of the CDR3 is 13 residues. J lost 4 bases, V lost 4 bases, and 3 bases had no gene match. The germline V gene encodes CDR1 LNHDA and CDR2 SQIVND (reference sequence). The CDR3 is CASSTRGSYGYTF. CDR3 coding DNA: TGTGCCAGTAGTACCAGGGGGAGCTATGGCTACACCTTC.

This chain uses TRBV5-1 with TRBJ2-3; 9 nucleotides agree with TRBD2. The CDR3 covers 18 residues. Germline V CDR1 and CDR2: SGHRS, YFSETQ. V shed 5 bases, J shed 1 base, and the junction held 14 bases outside the gene matches. As DNA, the CDR3 is TGCGCCAGCAGTTCCGCCCCGGCTAGCGGGACCCGCACAGATACGCAGTATTTT. Translated, it gives CASSSAPASGTRTDTQYF.

The chain couples TRBV19 to TRBJ2-1; D is perhaps TRBD2 (5 bases). CDR1 and CDR2 (germline): LNHDA, SQIVND (reference sequence). This CDR3 has 14 residues. Between the trimmed V and J ends, which lost 7 bases and 6 bases, there was a span of 16 bases. This CDR3 reads CASNRRELGNEQFF. The CDR3 DNA is TGTGCCAGTAATCGCCGGGAACTGGGCAATGAGCAGTTCTTC.

DNA of the CDR3: TGTGCCAGCAGCCCCGGGACTAGTCCAGATACGCAGTATTTT. Amino acids: CASSPGTSPDTQYF. This sequence joins TRBV11-3 and TRBJ2-3; 8 positions agree with TRBD2. Germline V gene lookup returns CDR1 SGHNT and CDR2 YENEEA. This CDR3 is built from 14 residues. V shed 5 bases, J shed 4 bases, and the junction held 5 bases outside the gene matches.

This chain links TRBV20-1 with TRBJ1-1, with D possibly TRBD1 on 6 matching bases. V was pared by 3 bases and J by 1 base, with 12 bases between. This CDR3 spans 14 amino acids. Germline V gene lookup returns CDR1 DFQATT and CDR2 SNEGSKA (reference sequence). The CDR3 coding sequence is TGCAGTGCTAGTCAGGGGTCCAAGAACACTGAAGCTTTCTTT. As protein: CSASQGSKNTEAFF.

This clone came up a few times. The rearrangement links TRBV6-5 to TRBJ1-2, with 7 bases lining up with TRBD1. CDR1 MNHEY and CDR2 SVGAGI come from the germline V gene. The V and J ends lost 6 bases and 0 bases, in that order; junction bases with no gene match: 4. The CDR3 contains 14 residues. CDR3 in amino acids: CASSRDSANYGYTF. The CDR3, as DNA: TGTGCCAGCAGCCGGGACAGTGCTAACTATGGCTACACCTTC.

The J gene is TRBJ2-1, the V gene TRBV7-9; tentative D call: TRBD2 (6 bases). Germline V lookup: CDR1 SEHNR, CDR2 FQNEAQ (reference sequence). Trimming left V 5 bases short and J 4 bases short, with 15 bases between. The CDR3 loop spans 15 amino acids. The CDR3 DNA follows: TGTGCCAGCAGCCACCCGGGACTCGAATACAATGAGCAGTTCTTC. Amino acid sequence: CASSHPGLEYNEQFF.

The count of this clone is one. The chain has TRBV24-1 and TRBJ2-3; TRBD2 might be the D (5 bases). CDR1 is KGHDR and CDR2 is SFDVKD in the germline V gene. V was cut by 5 bases and J by 6 bases, with 8 bases left in between. This CDR3 has 12 residues. The CDR3 nucleotides are TGTGCCACCAGTGTCTCGGGGGATACGCAGTATTTT. Its translation is CATSVSGDTQYF.

The chain is built from TRBV24-1 and TRBJ2-5; 12 bases line up with TRBD1. V was pared by 2 bases and J by 0 bases, with 3 bases of the junction left unmatched. Per the germline V gene, CDR1 is KGHDR and CDR2 is SFDVKD. CDR3 length: 17 residues. The CDR3 region has the DNA TGTGCCACCAGTGATTCGGGACAGGGGGCGTACCAAGAGACCCAGTACTTC. Protein sequence: CATSDSGQGAYQETQYF.

CDR3 nucleotide sequence: TGTGCCAGCAGTTACTCGGGGGCTAATCAGCCCCAGCATTTT. The encoded protein is CASSYSGANQPQHF. This chain connects TRBV6-5 to TRBJ1-5, with D perhaps matching TRBD1 (6 bases). Germline V gives CDR1 MNHEY, CDR2 SVGAGI. Trimming removed 0 bases at V and 4 bases at J, with 7 bases between. CDR3 length: 14 amino acids.

V and J are TRBV24-1 and TRBJ1-5; 10 nucleotides align to TRBD1. The CDR3 covers 18 residues. Trimming removed 5 bases from V and 0 bases from J; junction bases left unmatched: 9. The germline gives CDR1 KGHDR, CDR2 SFDVKD. DNA of the CDR3: TGTGCCACCAGTGCCCTTGGACAGGGGGATTATAGCAATCAGCCCCAGCATTTT. Residues: CATSALGQGDYSNQPQHF.

The V and J genes are TRBV2 and TRBJ1-4; D might be TRBD1 (5 bases). The germline gives CDR1 SNHLY, CDR2 FYNNEI. There are 15 residues in the CDR3. Trimming pared 6 bases from V and 7 bases from J, leaving 18 bases between. The CDR3 DNA reads as TGTGCCAGCAGGCAGGGTTTGGTGGGCGGTGAAAAACTGTTTTTT. Protein: CASRQGLVGGEKLFF. The full variable domain, with the rest looked up from reference TRBV2 and TRBJ1-4, is EPEVTQTPSHQVTQMGQEVILRCVPISNHLYFYWYRQILGQKVEFLVSFYNNEISEKSEIFDDQFSVERPDGSNFTLKIRSTKLEDSAMYFCASRQGLVGGEKLFFGSGTQLSVL.

The genes are TRBV6-1 and TRBJ2-7, with D possibly TRBD1 on 5 matching bases. V lost 1 base to trimming and J lost 1 base, with 11 bases between them. CDR3 length equals 15 residues. Germline CDR1 reads MNHNS; CDR2 reads SASEGT. The CDR3 loop reads CASSEGQGRSYEQYF. The CDR3 DNA follows: TGTGCCAGCAGTGAAGGCCAGGGAAGATCCTACGAGCAGTACTTC.

The J gene is TRBJ2-7, the V gene TRBV19; possible D gene TRBD2, 6 bases. The CDR3 covers 14 residues. Per germline, CDR1 LNHDA and CDR2 SQIVND (reference sequence). With 4 bases removed from V and 7 bases from J, the gap between germline ends came to 17 bases. This chain's CDR3 is CASSTLVAVVEQYF. The CDR3 nucleotides are TGTGCCAGTAGTACGTTGGTAGCGGTCGTTGAGCAGTACTTC.

The V call is TRBV5-6, the J call TRBJ2-3; 15 nucleotides line up with TRBD2. V lost 4 bases to trimming and J lost 4 bases; unmatched junction nucleotides: 7. Germline lookup yields CDR1 SGHDT and CDR2 YYEEEE. The CDR3 consists of 17 residues. This CDR3 reads CASSKDRTSGGADTQYF. Here the CDR3 DNA reads TGTGCCAGCAGCAAGGATAGGACTAGCGGGGGGGCAGATACGCAGTATTTT.